A single sample is the source of the 25 T cell receptor beta chains below, sequenced in a study of T cell changes during pregnancy in multiple sclerosis. Profiled with immunoSEQ multiplex PCR; TCRdb holds only in-frame clones, not every one. The repertoire holds about 100,000 clones, with roughly nine tenths as singletons. The specimen comprised peripheral blood, sampled in the second trimester of pregnancy. These TCRs come from a female donor with multiple sclerosis, enrolled in a pregnancy study.

The V and J genes are TRBV30 and TRBJ1-1; D is undetermined. CDR1 GTSNPN and CDR2 SVGIG come from the germline V gene (reference sequence). The CDR3 has 13 residues. V lost 3 bases, J lost 5 bases, and 13 bases lay in between. The CDR3 protein is CAWRRHPETEAFF. Written as DNA, the CDR3 is TGTGCCTGGAGGCGGCACCCGGAAACTGAAGCTTTCTTT. The full variable domain, with the rest looked up from reference TRBV30 and TRBJ1-1, is SQTIHQWPATLVQPVGSPLSLECTVEGTSNPNLYWYRQAAGRGLQLLFYSVGIGQISSEVPQNLSASRPQDRQFILSSKKLLLSDSGFYLCAWRRHPETEAFFGQGTRLTVV.

The chain recombines TRBV5-1 with TRBJ2-7; 11 bases align to TRBD2. The ends lost 4 bases at V and 2 bases at J; junction bases unmatched: 17. The CDR3 contains 19 residues. In germline, CDR1 is SGHRS, CDR2 YFSETQ. Here the CDR3 reads CASSPETSGTYVLAYEQYF. The CDR3 DNA reads as TGCGCCAGCAGCCCAGAGACTAGCGGGACCTACGTATTAGCCTACGAGCAGTACTTC.

The chain couples TRBV9 to TRBJ1-1; D is uncertain. Germline values: CDR1 SGDLS, CDR2 YYNGEE. CDR3 length equals 13 residues. V gave up 3 bases and J gave up 3 bases, with 9 bases separating them. As DNA, the CDR3 is TGTGCCAGCAGCGCCGCTTCGGACACTGAAGCTTTCTTT. Protein sequence: CASSAASDTEAFF.

The V gene is TRBV28, the J gene TRBJ1-5; unclear D gene. The CDR3 is 14 residues long. V lost 5 bases, J lost 4 bases, and 12 bases lay in between. Germline values: CDR1 MDHEN, CDR2 SYDVKM. CDR3 loop: CASSIPGSNQPQHF. The CDR3 DNA is TGTGCCAGCAGTATTCCGGGAAGTAATCAGCCCCAGCATTTT.

The genes are TRBV28 and TRBJ1-4, with 9 bases fitting TRBD1. This CDR3 region has 17 residues. V dropped 5 bases and J dropped 8; count of bases not matched to a gene: 15. CDR1 is MDHEN, CDR2 SYDVKM, per germline. The CDR3 sequence is CASSPDRGGVGREKLFF. The CDR3 coding sequence is TGTGCCAGCAGTCCGGACAGGGGTGGGGTGGGGAGAGAAAAACTGTTTTTT.

The chain is built from TRBV14 and TRBJ2-2; a weak D match, TRBD1 (6 bases). CDR1 SGHDN and CDR2 FVKESK come from the germline V gene. This CDR3 has 14 amino acids. V dropped 3 bases and J dropped 2 bases, with 7 bases sitting between them. The CDR3 region has the DNA TGTGCCAGCAGCCAGGGGGCAAACACCGGGGAGCTGTTTTTT. It specifies CASSQGANTGELFF.

The rearrangement uses TRBV25-1 and TRBJ2-1; 8 bases map to TRBD1. Trimming removed 0 bases from V and 2 bases from J; junction bases left unmatched: 3. CDR3 length: 16 residues. The germline V gene encodes CDR1 MGHDK and CDR2 SYGVNS. The CDR3: CASSEYQTGAYNEQFF. CDR3 in DNA: TGTGCCAGCAGTGAATATCAGACAGGGGCCTACAATGAGCAGTTCTTC.

This clone came up once. The V and J genes are TRBV7-9 and TRBJ1-4; no firm D call. Germline V gives CDR1 SEHNR, CDR2 FQNEAQ (reference sequence). V was shortened by 1 base and J by 7 bases, with 13 bases between the two germline ends. The CDR3 has 15 amino acids. DNA for the CDR3: TGTGCCAGCAGCTTAGAACCGGGTGCGGGTGAAAAACTGTTTTTT. This encodes CASSLEPGAGEKLFF.

The chain couples TRBV4-2 to TRBJ1-2; 7 bases are a match to TRBD1. J was trimmed by 4 bases and V by 5 bases; bases with no gene match: 4. This CDR3 is built from 13 residues. Germline lookup yields CDR1 LGHNA and CDR2 YNFKEQ. This CDR3 is CASSIGTAYGYTF. For the CDR3, the DNA is TGTGCCAGCAGCATCGGGACAGCCTATGGCTACACCTTC.

The chain carries TRBV7-8 and TRBJ1-1; 7 nucleotides align to TRBD1. The CDR3 loop spans 14 amino acids. Germline V gives CDR1 SGHVS, CDR2 FQNEAQ. V was pared by 5 bases and J by 2 bases, with 5 bases of the junction left unmatched. The CDR3 reads CASSAGTANTEAFF. The CDR3 DNA reads as TGTGCCAGCAGCGCCGGGACAGCAAACACTGAAGCTTTCTTT.

J is TRBJ2-1 and V is TRBV15; weak D call: TRBD1 (7 bases). Germline values: CDR1 LNHNV, CDR2 YYDKDF (reference sequence). V shed 3 bases and J shed 5 bases, with 17 bases lying between them. The CDR3 runs 16 residues. The CDR3 protein is CATSSGGTVIDNEQFF. Here the CDR3 DNA reads TGTGCCACCAGCAGCGGCGGGACAGTAATAGACAATGAGCAGTTCTTC.

V and J are TRBV11-2 and TRBJ2-7; a weak D match, TRBD2 (5 bases). V gave up 0 bases and J gave up 3 bases, with 9 bases separating them. CDR3 length: 14 residues. Germline V gene data show CDR1 as SGHAT and CDR2 as FQNNGV. The CDR3 sequence: CASSLDGSFYEQYF. The CDR3 DNA sequence: TGTGCCAGCAGCTTAGATGGGAGCTTCTACGAGCAGTACTTC.

V gene TRBV28 combines with J gene TRBJ2-7; D perhaps matches TRBD1 (5 bases). V lost 8 bases and J lost 3, with 26 bases in between. The V gene's germline CDR1 is MDHEN and CDR2 SYDVKM. This CDR3 spans 17 amino acids. The CDR3 bases are TGTGCCAGCTCCCAGGGTGGGAAACCCCTTCGGGTCTACGAGCAGTACTTC. The encoded protein is CASSQGGKPLRVYEQYF.

This chain joins TRBV5-5 and TRBJ2-7, with TRBD2 matching 13 bases. Germline V CDR1 and CDR2: SGHKS, YYEKEE (reference sequence). There are 15 residues in the CDR3. Germline trimming cut 4 bases from V and 3 bases from J; bases unmatched to any gene: 4. In nucleotides, the CDR3 is TGTGCCAGCAGCCGGACTAGCGGGAGTGTCTACGAGCAGTACTTC. Amino acids: CASSRTSGSVYEQYF.

V and J are TRBV6-1 and TRBJ2-7, with TRBD1 identical over 9 bases. With 4 bases clipped from V and 2 bases from J, the junction kept 6 bases outside the gene matches. Germline CDR1 MNHNS, CDR2 SASEGT. The CDR3 contains 15 residues. The CDR3 nucleotides are TGTGCCAGCAGTGCCCAAGGGACAGGGCCCTACGAGCAGTACTTC. This codes for CASSAQGTGPYEQYF.

The CDR3 loop reads CASSGRLADPYEQYF. The CDR3 DNA is TGCGCCAGCAGCGGAAGACTAGCGGACCCCTACGAGCAGTACTTC. This chain joins TRBV5-1 and TRBJ2-7, with 9 bases identical to TRBD2. The CDR3 has 15 amino acids. Losses at the gene ends were 4 bases for V and 2 bases for J; bases not matched to a gene: 7. Germline assignment: CDR1 SGHRS and CDR2 YFSETQ.

The rearrangement joins TRBV2 to TRBJ1-1, with D perhaps matching TRBD1 (6 bases). Germline V lookup: CDR1 SNHLY, CDR2 FYNNEI. The CDR3 has 12 amino acids. V was pared by 7 bases and J by 6 bases, with 12 bases between. The CDR3 DNA is TGTGCCAGCACCCTGGGACACTCTGAAGCTTTCTTT. Protein product: CASTLGHSEAFF.

The rearrangement links TRBV5-6 to TRBJ2-7; perhaps TRBD2 as D (6 bases). Between the trimmed V and J ends, which lost 2 bases and 5 bases, there was a span of 17 bases. This CDR3 has 15 residues. Germline values: CDR1 SGHDT, CDR2 YYEEEE. CDR3 residues: CASSLPGLGPDEQYF. The CDR3 region has the DNA TGTGCCAGCAGCTTACCGGGACTGGGCCCAGACGAGCAGTACTTC.

The rearrangement uses TRBV6-5 and TRBJ2-7; 8 nucleotides line up with TRBD1. Germline CDR1 reads MNHEY; CDR2 reads SVGAGI. J gave up 3 bases and V 2 bases, and 3 bases lay outside the gene matches. The CDR3 is made up of 14 amino acids. CDR3: CASSYVGQGYEQYF. The CDR3 region has the DNA TGTGCCAGCAGTTACGTAGGACAGGGCTACGAGCAGTACTTC.

The chain recombines TRBV15 with TRBJ1-5; D perhaps matches TRBD1 (6 bases). The CDR3 has 15 residues. The V gene lost 0 bases and the J gene lost 3 bases, with 9 bases spanning the gap. Per the germline V gene, CDR1 is LNHNV and CDR2 is YYDKDF (reference sequence). CDR3 in DNA: TGTGCCACCAGCAGAGATTGGACAGACAATCAGCCCCAGCATTTT. It codes for CATSRDWTDNQPQHF.

The rearrangement uses TRBV10-3 and TRBJ1-1, with 8 nucleotides matching TRBD1. This CDR3 is built from 16 residues. Germline V gives CDR1 ENHRY, CDR2 SYGVKD. V was clipped by 5 bases and J by 4 bases; unmatched bases: 12. The CDR3 bases are TGTGCCATCAGTCCCCACGGACAGGGAGGTGGCACTGAAGCTTTCTTT. Its translation: CAISPHGQGGGTEAFF.

The chain uses TRBV30 and TRBJ2-5, with TRBD2 identical over 11 bases. The junction had 7 bases not matched to a gene; V was cut back by 4 bases and J by 3 bases. Germline assignment: CDR1 GTSNPN and CDR2 SVGIG (reference sequence). This CDR3 spans 15 amino acids. Here the CDR3 DNA reads TGTGCCTGGAATCAGGGACTAGCGGCTGAAGAGACCCAGTACTTC. Protein product: CAWNQGLAAEETQYF.

The CDR3 coding sequence is TGTGCCTGGAGTCAACCCTTCCAGGGGCCGCACACTGAAGCTTTCTTT. This translates into CAWSQPFQGPHTEAFF. The gene calls are TRBV30 and TRBJ1-1; tentatively, D is TRBD1 (6 bases). The V end was cut by 2 bases, the J end by 3 bases, with 19 bases between. Germline lookup yields CDR1 GTSNPN and CDR2 SVGIG (reference sequence). The CDR3 length is 16 residues.

The chain recombines TRBV11-2 with TRBJ2-5, with 7 bases aligning to TRBD2. Germline V gene data show CDR1 as SGHAT and CDR2 as FQNNGV. V was pared by 3 bases and J by 5 bases, with 6 bases of the junction left unmatched. This CDR3 has 14 amino acids. In DNA, the CDR3 is TGTGCCAGCAGCTTGGGGGGGGGTATGGAGACCCAGTACTTC. Translated, it gives CASSLGGGMETQYF.

The chain links TRBV28 to TRBJ1-2; D perhaps matches TRBD1 (6 bases). This CDR3 region has 14 residues. Germline CDR1 is MDHEN and CDR2 is SYDVKM. Deletions cut 11 bases from V and 0 bases from J, with 16 bases between. The CDR3, as DNA: TGTGCCTCAGCAGGGGCTTTGGCTAACTATGGCTACACCTTC. It yields the protein CASAGALANYGYTF.